The source of this T cell receptor (beta chain) is a study of vaccination effects on CD4 cells after COVID-19 (dated by TCRdb to 2021 to 2024). Regarding the complete study: Each participant received two doses of an mRNA SARS-CoV-2 vaccine, either BNT162b2 or mRNA-1273. Pre-vaccine samples were drawn from a couple of convalescent patients 16 days and one week before the first dose, at 142 and 148 days after COVID-19 diagnosis. The study compared SARS-CoV-2 spike-specific CD4+ TCR repertoires before and after mRNA vaccination in COVID-19 convalescent patients and infection-naive vaccine recipients. The full study included some eleven COVID-19 convalescent patients and a few SARS-CoV-2-naive healthy vaccine recipients. In the study, cultures from other donors were sequenced using the Oncomine TCR Beta short-read assay on an Illumina iSeq 100. The paper's findings and limits, for the study overall: Clones induced by infection and clones induced by vaccination both contracted markedly at late timepoints after vaccination, which fits with T cell responses waning over time. In convalescent patients, the post-vaccine spike-reactive repertoire consisted mainly of new vaccine-induced clones, largely distinct from infection-induced clones. The study was limited by a small number of convalescent patients and lacked early post-infection timepoints.

CDR1 and CDR2 are drawn from the germline V gene: MDHEN, SYDVKM. Germline trimming amounts to 2 bases on V and 2 bases on J, with 5 as the count of junction bases outside the gene matches. Including the terminal cysteine and phenylalanine, the CDR3 comprises 15 residues. Just the 45-base CDR3 DNA is kept, in frame starting at base 1. Preparation of the library involved the immunoSEQ multiplex PCR assay. TCR beta CDR3 sequencing was performed on DNA from the cultured, isolated CD4+ T cells. The original methods were these. Non-productive TCR sequences were discarded, and reads were trimmed to the CDR3 region, with only CDR3s of 7 or more amino acids retained. Antigen-specific clonotypes were identified with the MANAFEST web app by comparing expansion in peptide wells against reference cultures. Positive clones required FDR<0.05 expansion versus reference and all other wells, odds ratio above 5, and frequency above 0.1% in two replicate wells. Clonotypes significantly expanded in SARS-CoV-2 spike wells and in at least one common cold coronavirus spike condition were defined as cross-reactive. Using the stringdist R package, CDR3 similarity was measured by Levenshtein distance, and unrooted trees were constructed with ape in R 3.6.1. TCRdb re-hosts the immuneACCESS table, in-frame sequences only. Its copies lack some clones; in the studies checked, an unresolved V gene accounts for under half of them, and the cause for the rest is not known. V, J and clone size are taken as reported in that table, and D and trimming were inferred from the DNA itself. For this sample there are tens of thousands of clones; approximately 72% appear just once. Of the sample, 25% to 30% falls within the top ten clones.

To identify antigen-specific CD4+ T cell clonotypes by their expansion, the ViraFEST assay first stimulated PBMC with viral peptide pools and then applied TCR sequencing. After around 10 days of culture, CD4+ T cells were isolated with the EasySep CD4+ T cell isolation kit. Convalescent patients had PCR-confirmed SARS-CoV-2 infection between March and December 2020, before Alpha, Beta and Delta variants emerged in the United States. A few million PBMC per well were cultured with 9 to 10 ug/ml peptides in IMDM containing around 4.6% human AB serum, approximately 9.1 IU/ml IL-2 and gentamicin. Half of the culture medium was replaced with fresh IL-2-containing medium on days 3 and 7. Unless noted otherwise, every peptide stimulation condition was cultured in triplicate wells. PBMC were separated from whole blood using Ficoll-Paque Plus gradient centrifugation and were then either cryopreserved at -140C or used fresh. Genomic DNA was extracted from cultured CD4+ T cells with the QIAamp micro DNA kit.

Notes on this clone: No cognate antigen has been identified for it. No base quality values were provided; no much bigger clone lies one nucleotide off.

The rearrangement combines TRBV28 with TRBJ2-7; TRBD2 aligns with 8 central bases. This TCR was sampled from a human donor who had a prior SARS-CoV-2 infection. Sequences were derived from CD4+ T cells from PBMCs cultured with a peptide pool, sampled before COVID-19 vaccination. CDR3 sequence: CASSLIAGSAYEQYF. The nucleotide sequence reads as follows: TGTGCCAGCAGTTTAATAGCGGGATCTGCCTACGAGCAGTACTTC.